This entry concerns a single T cell receptor beta chain. Its antigen is undetermined. The CDR3 contains 12 residues. V was trimmed by 6 bases and J by 0 bases, leaving 3 bases between them. From germline, CDR1 is LNHDA and CDR2 SQIVND (reference sequence). Clones were read by immunoSEQ multiplex PCR, and TCRdb kept only the in-frame ones, dropping some. The table shows 30,000 or so clones, with 84% occurring only once. This specimen belongs to a study of OX40 agonist ivuxolimab in advanced cancers. Study in general: People in dose escalation had one of these cancers: hepatocellular carcinoma, melanoma, renal cell or head and neck cancer. Previous treatment with anti-PD-1, anti-PD-L1 or anti-CTLA-4 therapy was allowed; 30% to 50% had received some. Study results and limitations: Among T cells, CD8+ cells averaged more expanded clones than CD4+ cells.

The origin of this receptor is an adult with an advanced solid tumor such as melanoma, head and neck, liver or kidney cancer. The specimen comprised CD4+ or CD8+ T cells sorted from blood, sampled in a trial of the OX40 agonist ivuxolimab. V and J are TRBV19 and TRBJ2-1; D is unclear. In DNA, the CDR3 is TGTGCCAGTAGCCCCTCCTACAATGAGCAGTTCTTC. Translation: CASSPSYNEQFF.